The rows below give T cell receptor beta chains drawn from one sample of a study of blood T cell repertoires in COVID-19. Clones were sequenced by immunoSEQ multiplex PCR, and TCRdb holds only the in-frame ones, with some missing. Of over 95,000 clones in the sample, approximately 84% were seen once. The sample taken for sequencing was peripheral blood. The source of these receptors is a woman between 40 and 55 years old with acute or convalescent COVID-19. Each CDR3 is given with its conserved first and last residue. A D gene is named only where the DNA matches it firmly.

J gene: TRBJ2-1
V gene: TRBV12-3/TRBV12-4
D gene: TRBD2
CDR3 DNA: TGTGCCAGCCGGGGGGGATACAATGAGCAGTTCTTC
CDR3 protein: CASRGGYNEQFF

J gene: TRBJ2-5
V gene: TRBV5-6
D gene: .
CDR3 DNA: TGTGCCAGCAGCTTGGACGGATACGGGTACCAAGAGACCCAGTACTTC
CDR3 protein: CASSLDGYGYQETQYF

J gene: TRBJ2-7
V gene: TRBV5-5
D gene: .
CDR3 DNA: TGTGCCAGCAGCTTGGGAGGGAGGGGGGACTACGAGCAGTACTTC
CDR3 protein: CASSLGGRGDYEQYF

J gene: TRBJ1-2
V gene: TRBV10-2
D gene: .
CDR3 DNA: TGCGCCAGCAGTGAGGCAGGGGCCTATGGCTACACCTTC
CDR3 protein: CASSEAGAYGYTF

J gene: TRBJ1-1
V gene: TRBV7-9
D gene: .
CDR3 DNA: TGTGCCAGCAGCTCCAGGGTAACTGCTGAAGCTTTCTTT
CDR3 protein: CASSSRVTAEAFF

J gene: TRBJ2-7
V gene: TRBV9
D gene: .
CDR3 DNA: TGTGCCAGCAGCGTAGTTGGTAGCGACTACGAGCAGTACTTC
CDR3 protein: CASSVVGSDYEQYF

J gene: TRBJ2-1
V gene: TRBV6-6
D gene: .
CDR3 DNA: TGTGCCAGCAGCGCGAGCCGGGACATAACAAATGAGCAGTTCTTC
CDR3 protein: CASSASRDITNEQFF

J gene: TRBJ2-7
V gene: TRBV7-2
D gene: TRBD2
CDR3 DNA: TGTGCCAGCAGCAGTACTAGCGGGGGGTATCAGCAGTACTTC
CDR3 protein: CASSSTSGGYQQYF

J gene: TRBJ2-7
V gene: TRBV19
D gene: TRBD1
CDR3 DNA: TGTGCCAGTAGTGTCTCCTCCGGGACAGGAAGGGGGCAGTACTTC
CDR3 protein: CASSVSSGTGRGQYF

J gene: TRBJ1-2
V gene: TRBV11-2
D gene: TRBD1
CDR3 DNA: TGTGCCAGCAGCTGGGACAGGGCATATGGCTACACCTTC
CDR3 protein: CASSWDRAYGYTF

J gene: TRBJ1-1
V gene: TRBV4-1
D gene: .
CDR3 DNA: TGCGCCAGCAGCCAATTCGAGGTAAATTTGGGCACTGAAGCTTTCTTT
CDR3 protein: CASSQFEVNLGTEAFF

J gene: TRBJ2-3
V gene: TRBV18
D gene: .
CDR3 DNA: TGTGCCAGCTCACCCGTCGCGATCACAGATACGCAGTATTTT
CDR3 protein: CASSPVAITDTQYF

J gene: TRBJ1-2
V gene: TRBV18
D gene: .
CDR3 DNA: TGTGCCAGCTCACCCCAGGGGAGCGGCTATGGCTACACCTTC
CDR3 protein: CASSPQGSGYGYTF

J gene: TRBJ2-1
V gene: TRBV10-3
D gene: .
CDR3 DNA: TGTGCCATCAGTGACCCCGTTGGGCCCCTCCCGTACAATGAGCAGTTCTTC
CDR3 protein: CAISDPVGPLPYNEQFF

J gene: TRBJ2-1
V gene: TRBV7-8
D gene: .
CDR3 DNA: TGTGCCAGCAGCTTATTAAATGAGCAGTTCTTC
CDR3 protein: CASSLLNEQFF

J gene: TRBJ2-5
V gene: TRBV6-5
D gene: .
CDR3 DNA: TGTGCCAGCAGTCCCGGGGGTGCCGGGACCCAGTACTTC
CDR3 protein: CASSPGGAGTQYF